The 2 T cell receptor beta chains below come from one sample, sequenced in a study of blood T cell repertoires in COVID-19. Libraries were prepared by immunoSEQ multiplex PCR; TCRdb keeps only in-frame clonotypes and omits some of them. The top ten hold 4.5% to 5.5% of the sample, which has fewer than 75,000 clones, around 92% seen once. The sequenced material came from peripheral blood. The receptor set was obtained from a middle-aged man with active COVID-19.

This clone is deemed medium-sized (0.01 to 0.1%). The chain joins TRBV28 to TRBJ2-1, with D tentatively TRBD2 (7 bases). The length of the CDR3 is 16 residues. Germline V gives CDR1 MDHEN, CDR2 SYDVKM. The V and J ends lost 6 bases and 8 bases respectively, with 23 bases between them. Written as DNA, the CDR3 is TGTGCCAGCAGCCCGAAGGGGGGGGCTCGCTTCTATGAGCAGTTCTTC. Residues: CASSPKGGARFYEQFF.

The CDR3 here is CASSSRGNQPQHF. For the CDR3, the DNA is TGTGCCAGTAGTTCCCGGGGCAATCAGCCCCAGCATTTT. This sequence joins TRBV19 and TRBJ1-5; unclear D gene. This CDR3 comprises 13 residues. The V end was cut by 5 bases, the J end by 2 bases, with 7 bases between. CDR1 LNHDA and CDR2 SQIVND come from the germline V gene (reference sequence). The full variable domain, in which reference TRBV19 and TRBJ1-5 provide the parts outside the CDR3, is DGGITQSPKYLFRKEGQNVTLSCEQNLNHDAMYWYRQDPGQGLRLIYYSQIVNDFQKGDIAEGYSVSREKKESFPLTVTSAQKNPTAFYLCASSSRGNQPQHFGDGTRLSIL.